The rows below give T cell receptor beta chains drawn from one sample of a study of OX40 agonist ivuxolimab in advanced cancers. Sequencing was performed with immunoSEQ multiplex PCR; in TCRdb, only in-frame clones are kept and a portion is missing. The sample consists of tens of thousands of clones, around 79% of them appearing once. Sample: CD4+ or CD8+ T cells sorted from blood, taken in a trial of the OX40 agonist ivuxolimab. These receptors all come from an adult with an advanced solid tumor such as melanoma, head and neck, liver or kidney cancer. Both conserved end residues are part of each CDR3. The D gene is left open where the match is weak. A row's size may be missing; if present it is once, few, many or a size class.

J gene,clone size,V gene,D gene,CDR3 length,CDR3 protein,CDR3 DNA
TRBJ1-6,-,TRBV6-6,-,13,CASSQGYNSPLHF,TGTGCCAGCAGTCAGGGATATAATTCACCCCTCCACTTT
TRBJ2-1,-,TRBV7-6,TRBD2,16,CASSLAPSGSSNEQFF,TGTGCCAGCAGCTTAGCGCCTAGCGGGAGCTCCAATGAGCAGTTCTTC
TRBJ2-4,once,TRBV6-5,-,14,CASIPGTAKNIQYF,TGTGCCAGCATTCCCGGGACAGCCAAAAACATTCAGTACTTC
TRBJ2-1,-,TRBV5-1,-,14,CASSRLGFYNEQFF,TGCGCCAGCAGCCGCTTAGGTTTCTACAATGAGCAGTTCTTC
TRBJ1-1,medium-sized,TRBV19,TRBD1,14,CASSTGQRNTEAFF,TGTGCCAGTAGTACGGGACAGAGGAACACTGAAGCTTTCTTT
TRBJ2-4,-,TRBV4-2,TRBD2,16,CASSQEFQRGRDIQYF,TGTGCCAGCAGCCAAGAATTTCAGCGGGGGAGGGACATTCAGTACTTC
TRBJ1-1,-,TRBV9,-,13,CASSVLTASEAFF,TGTGCCAGCAGCGTCCTCACAGCGTCCGAAGCTTTCTTT
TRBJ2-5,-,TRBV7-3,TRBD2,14,CASSTSGSGETQYF,TGTGCCAGCAGCACTAGCGGGAGTGGTGAGACCCAGTACTTC
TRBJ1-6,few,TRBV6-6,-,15,CASSPHRQKDSPLHF,TGTGCCAGCAGCCCTCACAGGCAAAAGGATTCACCCCTCCACTTT
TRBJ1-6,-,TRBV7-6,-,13,CASSLGNSSPLHF,TGTGCCAGCAGCTTAGGAAATAGTTCACCCCTCCACTTT
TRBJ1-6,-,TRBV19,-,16,CASTKNGQGGYSPLHF,TGTGCCAGTACCAAAAACGGGCAGGGAGGGTATTCACCCCTCCACTTT
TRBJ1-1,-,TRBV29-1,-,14,CSVLLYSGTSEAFF,TGCAGCGTTCTCCTCTACAGTGGTACTTCCGAAGCTTTCTTT
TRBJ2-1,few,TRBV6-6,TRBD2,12,CASRASGRVQFF,TGTGCCAGCAGGGCTAGCGGGAGGGTACAGTTCTTC
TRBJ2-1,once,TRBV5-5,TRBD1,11,CASSSGTAQFF,TGTGCCAGCAGCTCCGGGACAGCTCAGTTCTTC
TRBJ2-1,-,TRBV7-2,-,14,CASSSGPTYNEQFF,TGTGCCAGCAGCTCCGGGCCAACCTACAATGAGCAGTTCTTC
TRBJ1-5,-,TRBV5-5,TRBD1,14,CASSPGGSNQPQHF,TGTGCCAGCAGCCCAGGGGGTAGCAATCAGCCCCAGCATTTT
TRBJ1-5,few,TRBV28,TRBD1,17,CASSPKPDRAWSQPQHF,TGTGCCAGCAGTCCCAAACCAGACAGGGCCTGGAGTCAGCCCCAGCATTTT
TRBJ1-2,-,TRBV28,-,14,CASRTHKGTYGYTF,TGTGCCAGCAGAACCCACAAGGGAACCTATGGCTACACCTTC
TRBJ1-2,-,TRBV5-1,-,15,CASSLASGTVYGYTF,TGCGCCAGCAGCTTGGCCTCCGGGACGGTCTATGGCTACACCTTC
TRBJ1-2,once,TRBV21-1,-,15,CASSKAGDAVNGYTF,TGTGCCAGCAGCAAAGCGGGGGATGCGGTTAATGGCTACACCTTC
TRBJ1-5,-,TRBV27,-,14,CASSLRGAHQPQHF,TGTGCCAGCAGTTTGAGGGGGGCGCATCAGCCCCAGCATTTT
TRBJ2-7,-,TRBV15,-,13,CATSRDSRMRRYF,TGTGCCACCAGCAGAGATTCACGGATGCGGCGGTACTTC
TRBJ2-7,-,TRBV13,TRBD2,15,CASSLGIAGVREQYF,TGTGCCAGCAGCTTAGGAATAGCGGGAGTACGAGAGCAGTACTTC
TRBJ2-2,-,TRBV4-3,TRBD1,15,CASSPGTGRTGELFF,TGCGCCAGCAGCCCCGGGACAGGGAGAACCGGGGAGCTGTTTTTT
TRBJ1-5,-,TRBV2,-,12,CASSGAAQPQHF,TGTGCCAGCAGTGGAGCTGCCCAGCCCCAGCATTTT
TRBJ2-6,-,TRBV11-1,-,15,CASSFRGSGANVLTF,TGTGCCAGCAGCTTTCGAGGATCTGGGGCCAACGTCCTGACTTTC
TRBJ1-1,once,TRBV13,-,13,CASSLEYYTEAFF,TGTGCCAGCAGCTTAGAATACTACACTGAAGCTTTCTTT
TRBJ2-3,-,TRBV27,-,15,CASSLGGVLADTQYF,TGTGCCAGCAGTTTAGGGGGCGTTTTGGCAGATACGCAGTATTTT
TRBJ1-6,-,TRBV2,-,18,CASSEWHSPSSYNSPLHF,TGTGCCAGCAGTGAATGGCACAGCCCGAGCTCCTATAATTCACCCCTCCACTTT
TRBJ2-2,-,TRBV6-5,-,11,CASTHGGELFF,TGTGCCAGCACCCATGGTGGGGAGCTGTTTTTT
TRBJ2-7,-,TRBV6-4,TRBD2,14,CASSALAGVGEQYF,TGTGCCAGCAGTGCTCTAGCGGGAGTTGGCGAGCAGTACTTC
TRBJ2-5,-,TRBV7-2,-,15,CASSFSIARGETQYF,TGTGCCAGCAGCTTTAGCATAGCCAGGGGCGAGACCCAGTACTTC
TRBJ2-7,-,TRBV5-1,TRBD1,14,CASSPGQVNYEQYF,TGCGCCAGCAGCCCCGGACAGGTGAACTACGAGCAGTACTTC
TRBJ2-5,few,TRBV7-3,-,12,CASSLADGTQYF,TGTGCCAGCAGCTTAGCGGACGGGACCCAGTACTTC
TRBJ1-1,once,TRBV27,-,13,CASSSQSYTEAFF,TGTGCCAGCAGTTCGCAGAGCTACACTGAAGCTTTCTTT
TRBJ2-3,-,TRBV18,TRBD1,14,CASSLDRGTDTQYF,TGTGCCAGCTCACTCGACAGGGGTACAGATACGCAGTATTTT
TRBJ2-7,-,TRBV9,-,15,CASSVEGGGVYEQYF,TGTGCCAGCAGCGTAGAAGGAGGGGGAGTCTACGAGCAGTACTTC
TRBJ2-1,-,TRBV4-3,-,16,CASSQEEGYSYNEQFF,TGCGCCAGCAGCCAAGAGGAGGGCTACTCCTACAATGAGCAGTTCTTC
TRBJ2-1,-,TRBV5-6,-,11,CASSLSGEQFF,TGTGCCAGCAGCTTATCAGGAGAGCAGTTCTTC
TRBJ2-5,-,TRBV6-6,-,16,CASSYPIGTLGETQYF,TGTGCCAGCAGTTACCCGATCGGGACACTGGGAGAGACCCAGTACTTC
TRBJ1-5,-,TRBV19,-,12,CASSIILGPQHF,TGTGCCAGTAGTATAATCCTAGGGCCCCAGCATTTT
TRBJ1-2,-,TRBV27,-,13,CASSLKTDYGYTF,TGTGCCAGCAGTTTAAAGACAGACTATGGCTACACCTTC
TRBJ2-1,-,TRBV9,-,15,CASSVGTTGGSEQFF,TGTGCCAGCAGCGTAGGGACAACCGGGGGAAGTGAGCAGTTCTTC
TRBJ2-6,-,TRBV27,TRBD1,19,CASSSQTGGLRSGANVLTF,TGTGCCAGCAGTTCGCAAACAGGGGGCCTCCGCTCTGGGGCCAACGTCCTGACTTTC
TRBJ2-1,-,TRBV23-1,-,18,CASSQGGGGGNAYNEQFF,TGCGCCAGCAGTCAAGGAGGGGGAGGCGGTAATGCCTACAATGAGCAGTTCTTC
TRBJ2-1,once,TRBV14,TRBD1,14,CASSQGQGVQAQFF,TGTGCCAGCAGCCAAGGTCAGGGGGTCCAAGCGCAGTTCTTC
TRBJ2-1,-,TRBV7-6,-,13,CASSLVAFNEQFF,TGTGCCAGCAGCTTAGTTGCGTTCAATGAGCAGTTCTTC
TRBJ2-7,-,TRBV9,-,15,CASSAGGEGYYEQYF,TGTGCCAGCAGCGCCGGTGGAGAAGGATACTACGAGCAGTACTTC
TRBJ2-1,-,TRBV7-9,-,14,CASKPGLPYNEQFF,TGTGCCAGCAAACCGGGACTCCCCTACAATGAGCAGTTCTTC
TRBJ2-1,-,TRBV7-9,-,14,CASSLASGYNEQFF,TGTGCCAGCAGCTTAGCTTCTGGCTACAATGAGCAGTTCTTC
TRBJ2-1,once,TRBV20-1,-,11,CSARDRYEQFF,TGCAGTGCTAGGGACCGGTATGAGCAGTTCTTC